This T cell receptor beta chain was documented in a study of shared clonotypes between healthy human individuals. In the study overall: The donors, two women and a few men, were aged 18 to 49.

TCRdb's copy holds only in-frame clones and misses some; the assay was immunoSEQ multiplex PCR. The table lists over 950,000 clones, roughly 80% of them singletons. This clone has just one count. The CDR3 is 14 amino acids. With 3 bases clipped from V and 4 bases from J, the junction kept 3 bases outside the gene matches. The V gene's germline CDR1 is SGHDT and CDR2 YYEEEE. The TCR sequence derives from a man between 18 and 29 years old in good health. Some clones in this sample may be carry-over from other donors' samples. The J gene is TRBJ2-5, the V gene TRBV5-6, with 10 bases fitting TRBD2. Sequencing was done on a sample of memory CD4+ T cells from PBMCs. This sample's subset: CD45RA-negative fraction. The CDR3 DNA is TGTGCCAGCAGCTCCAGACTAGCGGGAGAGACCCAGTACTTC. It codes for CASSSRLAGETQYF.